Sequencing of this TCR beta chain was carried out in a study of Ad26.COV2.S vaccination and SARS-CoV-2 variants. General study points: Reports say spike-specific CD8+ and CD4+ T cell responses covered substantial breadth after vaccination. Similar non-spike TCR breadth was observed in recipients of vaccine and of placebo. Compared with placebo recipients, vaccine recipients had higher spike-specific TCR breadth. Total T cell responses were possibly underestimated by TCR breadth and depth analyses.

Assay used: immunoSEQ multiplex PCR; TCRdb lists only in-frame clones, some missing. The sample includes over 85,000 clones, roughly 80% of them seen just once. Germline values: CDR1 SNHLY, CDR2 FYNNEI. The CDR3 consists of 14 residues. With 6 bases clipped from V and 8 bases from J, the junction kept 8 bases outside the gene matches. This clone was picked up one time. What it binds is unknown. The V and J genes are TRBV2 and TRBJ1-3; 9 positions agree with TRBD1. The sample in question was peripheral blood, obtained after recovery from COVID-19. The TCR comes from a human donor who had recovered from COVID-19. CDR3 nucleotide sequence: TGTGCCAGCAGCGCCGGGACAGGGAGGGACACCATATATTTT. This sequence encodes CASSAGTGRDTIYF.